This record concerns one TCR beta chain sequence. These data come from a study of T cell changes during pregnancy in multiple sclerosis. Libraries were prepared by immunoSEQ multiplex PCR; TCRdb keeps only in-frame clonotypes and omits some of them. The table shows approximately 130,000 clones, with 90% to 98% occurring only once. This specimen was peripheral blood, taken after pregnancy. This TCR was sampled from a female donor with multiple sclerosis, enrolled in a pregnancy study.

For the CDR3, the DNA is TGTGCCAGCAGCGAGGGACTAGCGGGGATAGATACGCAGTATTTT. It codes for CASSEGLAGIDTQYF. The J gene is TRBJ2-3, the V gene TRBV11-1; TRBD2 aligns across 13 bases. The junction had 4 bases not matched to a gene; V was cut back by 5 bases and J by 5 bases. The CDR3 runs 15 residues. Germline CDR1 reads SGHAT; CDR2 reads FQDESV (reference sequence).